The clone carrying this T cell receptor (beta chain) has only a few counts. The data originate from a study of beta chain features in type 1 diabetes. On the study more broadly: Sorted cells from all samples, numbering roughly 100,000,000, were examined.

CDR1 is SGHRS, CDR2 YFSETQ, per germline. The CDR3 sequence is 15 residues long. V lost 0 bases to trimming and J lost 9 bases, with 16 bases between them. What was sequenced were expressed TCRB transcripts, since all of the isolated RNA had been reverse transcribed. Profiled with immunoSEQ multiplex PCR; TCRdb holds only in-frame clones, not every one. The sample contains approximately 90,000 clones, under 35% of which appear only once. Sorted CD4+ subsets: naive, central memory, regulatory, stem cell-like memory (CD45RO/CCR7/CD25/CD127/CD95/CD27 panel). The rearrangement joins TRBV5-1 to TRBJ2-1; maybe TRBD2 (6 bases). The sample taken for sequencing was stem cell memory CD4+ T cells from blood. The TCR sequence derives from a woman between 18 and 29 years old in good health. CDR3 region: CASSLVQGVGGEQFF. The CDR3 coding sequence is TGCGCCAGCAGCTTGGTTCAGGGCGTGGGGGGTGAGCAGTTCTTC.